These 9 T cell receptor beta chains share one sample of origin, sequenced in a study of OX40 agonist ivuxolimab in advanced cancers. Sequencing was performed with immunoSEQ multiplex PCR; in TCRdb, only in-frame clones are kept and a portion is missing. The sample has tens of thousands of clones, approximately 84% seen once. Specimen: CD4+ or CD8+ T cells sorted from blood, collected in a trial of the OX40 agonist ivuxolimab. All receptors derive from an adult with an advanced solid tumor such as melanoma, head and neck, liver or kidney cancer.

Here the CDR3 reads CASSEEGYYSNQPQHF. Here the CDR3 DNA reads TGTGCCAGCAGTGAAGAGGGGTACTATAGCAATCAGCCCCAGCATTTT. This sequence joins TRBV6-1 and TRBJ1-5, with D tentatively TRBD1 (5 bases). The germline CDR1 and CDR2 sequences are MNHNS and SASEGT. Trimming left V 1 base short and J 0 bases short, with 10 bases between. The CDR3 runs to 16 residues.

The chain has TRBV29-1 and TRBJ2-5, with D possibly matching TRBD1 (5 bases). The length of the CDR3 is 12 residues. Trimming stripped 7 bases from V and 0 bases from J, with 9 bases between. The germline V gene encodes CDR1 SQVTM and CDR2 ANQGSEA. The CDR3 DNA reads TGCAGCGCGGTGGACAACCAAGAGACCCAGTACTTC. Residues: CSAVDNQETQYF.

The CDR3 loop is CASSVATDRNTEAFF. CDR3 sequence (DNA): TGTGCCAGCAGCGTAGCCACGGACAGGAACACTGAAGCTTTCTTT. This chain uses TRBV9 with TRBJ1-1; possibly TRBD1 for D (6 bases). CDR1 and CDR2 (germline): SGDLS, YYNGEE. Trimming shortened V by 0 bases and J by 1 base, and 10 bases separated the two germline ends. The length of the CDR3 is 15 residues.

This rearrangement joins TRBV2 to TRBJ1-1; D remains unclear. The germline V gene encodes CDR1 SNHLY and CDR2 FYNNEI. Trimming removed 5 bases from V and 11 bases from J, with 15 bases in between. This CDR3 comprises 12 residues. The CDR3 DNA is TGTGCCAGCAGTAATCAGGTTATTGGTGCTTTCTTT. Protein product: CASSNQVIGAFF.

This clone appeared a single time. The chain carries TRBV28 and TRBJ1-1, with D unresolved. Germline values: CDR1 MDHEN, CDR2 SYDVKM. V lost 3 bases and J lost 0, with 14 bases in between. CDR3 length equals 16 residues. CDR3: CASSFTVLKMNTEAFF. In nucleotides, the CDR3 is TGTGCCAGCAGTTTCACGGTTCTGAAGATGAACACTGAAGCTTTCTTT. Variable domain in full (rest from reference TRBV28 and TRBJ1-1): DVKVTQSSRYLVKRTGEKVFLECVQDMDHENMFWYRQDPGLGLRLIYFSYDVKMKEKGDIPEGYSVSREKKERFSLILESASTNQTSMYLCASSFTVLKMNTEAFFGQGTRLTVV.

This clone showed up just a few times. The chain has TRBV2 and TRBJ1-3, with D perhaps TRBD1 (6 bases). CDR1 SNHLY and CDR2 FYNNEI come from the germline V gene. The CDR3 length is 14 residues. The ends were cut back, 9 bases at V and 4 bases at J, with 16 bases in the middle. The CDR3 is CARSSGDSGNTIYF. CDR3 sequence (DNA): TGTGCCAGATCTTCAGGGGATTCCGGAAACACCATATATTTT.

This clone was recorded once. The rearrangement joins TRBV19 to TRBJ1-2, with 7 bases identical to TRBD1. The CDR3 is 13 residues long. Germline trimming cut 7 bases from V and 13 bases from J; bases unmatched to any gene: 15. Germline V gives CDR1 LNHDA, CDR2 SQIVND (reference sequence). The CDR3 loop reads CASTALGTGVPTF. The CDR3, as DNA: TGTGCCAGTACCGCGCTAGGAACAGGGGTTCCCACCTTC.

The rearrangement links TRBV15 to TRBJ1-4; D perhaps matches TRBD1 (5 bases). CDR1 and CDR2 (germline): LNHNV, YYDKDF (reference sequence). The CDR3 runs to 15 residues. V lost 0 bases and J lost 7, with 12 bases in between. The CDR3 nucleotides read TGTGCCACCAGCAGAGATGGGGGGGGTGGTGAAAAACTGTTTTTT. It specifies CATSRDGGGGEKLFF.

This sequence joins TRBV28 and TRBJ1-5; no definite D call. The ends were cut back, 6 bases at V and 4 bases at J, with 4 bases in the middle. Germline CDR1 and CDR2: MDHEN and SYDVKM. The CDR3 is made up of 11 amino acids. This CDR3 is CASSRNQPQHF. CDR3 in DNA: TGTGCCAGCAGCCGAAATCAGCCCCAGCATTTT.